This passage covers 17 T cell receptor beta chains from one sample sequenced in a study of blood T cell repertoires in COVID-19. Sequenced by immunoSEQ multiplex PCR; TCRdb stores in-frame clones only, minus some. The table records about 140,000 clones, about 85% of them present only once. The sample comprised peripheral blood. These receptors were collected from a human donor with acute or convalescent COVID-19. The donor label of this sample is uncertain.

The chain joins TRBV7-3 to TRBJ2-6; a possible D gene is TRBD2 (6 bases). The germline gives CDR1 SGHTA, CDR2 FQGTGA. V lost 5 bases and J 0 bases, leaving 23 bases between the germline ends. This CDR3 contains 20 residues. The DNA for the CDR3 is TGTGCCAGCAGCCGAAGAATTACCGGGACTCCAAGCTCTGGGGCCAACGTCCTGACTTTC. Translated, it gives CASSRRITGTPSSGANVLTF.

This chain joins TRBV29-1 and TRBJ1-2; 7 bases are shared with TRBD1. Germline assignment: CDR1 SQVTM and CDR2 ANQGSEA. The CDR3 totals 13 residues. J gave up 3 bases and V 6 bases, and 7 bases lay outside the gene matches. The CDR3 region is CSVDGTEYYGYTF. CDR3 sequence (DNA): TGCAGCGTCGACGGGACAGAATACTATGGCTACACCTTC.

The chain links TRBV29-1 to TRBJ2-2; the D is unclear. V lost 0 bases to trimming and J lost 7 bases, with 9 bases between them. The CDR3 has 13 amino acids. Germline CDR1 is SQVTM and CDR2 is ANQGSEA. This chain's CDR3 is CSVEDLVDGELFF. CDR3 nucleotide sequence: TGCAGCGTTGAAGATCTAGTAGACGGGGAGCTGTTTTTT.

The rearrangement uses TRBV11-2 and TRBJ1-1, with TRBD1 matching 7 bases. Germline V CDR1 and CDR2: SGHAT, FQNNGV. Losses at the gene ends were 3 bases for V and 0 bases for J; bases not matched to a gene: 4. The CDR3 is 15 amino acids. DNA of the CDR3: TGTGCCAGCAGCTTTGCAGGGACAGTGAACACTGAAGCTTTCTTT. Translated, it gives CASSFAGTVNTEAFF.

The chain is built from TRBV27 and TRBJ2-3, with 8 bases matching TRBD2. Germline V gives CDR1 MNHEY, CDR2 SMNVEV (reference sequence). There are 17 residues in the CDR3. V dropped 1 base and J dropped 2; count of bases not matched to a gene: 8. The chain's CDR3 is CASSLFTSGSFTDTQYF. The CDR3 bases are TGTGCCAGCAGTTTATTCACTAGCGGTTCCTTCACAGATACGCAGTATTTT.

This clone was found a few times. The rearrangement uses TRBV19 and TRBJ1-2, with 8 positions matching TRBD1. V lost 4 bases and J lost 7; bases outside the gene matches: 8. The CDR3 consists of 14 residues. CDR1 and CDR2 from the germline V gene are LNHDA and SQIVND (reference sequence). Here the CDR3 reads CASSRPGGAFGYTF. CDR3 coding DNA: TGTGCCAGTAGTAGGCCAGGGGGCGCCTTTGGCTACACCTTC.

V gene TRBV4-3 combines with J gene TRBJ2-3; the D is unclear. The CDR3 contains 15 residues. V gave up 1 base and J gave up 1 base, with 9 bases separating them. Germline V lookup: CDR1 LGHNA, CDR2 YSLEER. The CDR3 reads CASSQGNFGTDTQYF. The CDR3 DNA follows: TGCGCCAGCAGCCAAGGTAACTTTGGCACAGATACGCAGTATTTT.

This clone was seen only a few times. V is TRBV7-6 and J is TRBJ2-1, with D uncertain. The germline gives CDR1 SGHVS, CDR2 FNYEAQ. Trimming took 5 bases from V and 5 from J, leaving 7 bases between them. CDR3 length equals 12 residues. The CDR3, as DNA: TGTGCCAGCAGCCCCCCAGACAATGAGCAGTTCTTC. This encodes CASSPPDNEQFF.

V and J are TRBV9 and TRBJ2-7; 8 positions match TRBD2. The germline V gene encodes CDR1 SGDLS and CDR2 YYNGEE. CDR3 length: 16 residues. With 3 bases clipped from V and 3 bases from J, the junction kept 11 bases outside the gene matches. The CDR3 region has the DNA TGTGCCAGCAGCGCCGAACCAGCGGGAGCCTACTACGAGCAGTACGTC. It yields the protein CASSAEPAGAYYEQYV.

The chain uses TRBV7-2 and TRBJ1-1; 8 nucleotides align to TRBD1. The trim removed 6 bases at V and 4 bases at J, leaving 10 bases unmatched. Germline V gene data show CDR1 as SGHTA and CDR2 as FQGNSA. The length of the CDR3 is 15 residues. The CDR3 DNA reads TGTGCCAGCAGTGCTCAGGGGGCATTAGCCACTGAAGCTTTCTTT. It specifies CASSAQGALATEAFF.

The chain has TRBV7-9 and TRBJ2-7, with D unclear. This CDR3 has 13 amino acids. CDR1 is SEHNR and CDR2 is FQNEAQ in the germline V gene (reference sequence). Trimming took off 5 bases at V and 2 bases at J, with 10 bases between the two ends. The CDR3 DNA reads as TGTGCCAGCAGCAACTCGAATACCTACGAGCAGTACTTC. Translating gives CASSNSNTYEQYF.

This clone was seen a handful of times. The gene calls are TRBV7-2 and TRBJ2-5; 8 nucleotides align to TRBD1. Per the germline V gene, CDR1 is SGHTA and CDR2 is FQGNSA. V lost 0 bases, J lost 4 bases, and 4 bases stayed unmatched. This CDR3 is 15 amino acids long. Here the CDR3 reads CASSLALGQGETQYF. CDR3 sequence (DNA): TGTGCCAGCAGCTTAGCGCTAGGACAGGGAGAGACCCAGTACTTC.

V gene TRBV7-2 combines with J gene TRBJ1-3; D may be TRBD1 (5 bases). V was trimmed by 1 base and J by 8 bases, leaving 12 bases between them. CDR3 length equals 14 residues. Germline lookup yields CDR1 SGHTA and CDR2 FQGNSA. CDR3 sequence reads: CASSLVQGQDTIYF. CDR3 coding DNA: TGTGCCAGCAGCTTAGTGCAGGGCCAGGACACCATATATTTT.

The genes are TRBV6-2 or TRBV6-3 and TRBJ2-4; 8 bases line up with TRBD2. This CDR3 has 17 residues. Germline V gene data show CDR1 as MNHEY and CDR2 as SVGEGT. The trim removed 2 bases at V and 0 bases at J, leaving 6 bases unmatched. CDR3: CASSYRSGGLAKNIQYF. The CDR3 DNA follows: TGTGCCAGCAGTTACCGAAGCGGGGGCCTAGCCAAAAACATTCAGTACTTC.

The sample holds one count of this clone. The CDR3 DNA reads as TGTGCCAGCAGTTACACCGGGACAACCAATCAGCCCCAGCATTTT. Encoded protein: CASSYTGTTNQPQHF. This sequence joins TRBV6-5 and TRBJ1-5, with a tentative D call TRBD1 (6 bases). The V gene's germline CDR1 is MNHEY and CDR2 SVGAGI. V was cut by 2 bases and J by 3 bases, with 11 bases left in between. The CDR3 length is 15 residues.

The rearrangement uses TRBV5-1 and TRBJ2-1; TRBD2 matches at 9 bases. The V gene's germline CDR1 is SGHRS and CDR2 YFSETQ. This CDR3 region has 16 residues. V shed 0 bases and J 6 bases; nucleotides not matched to a gene: 7. DNA for the CDR3: TGCGCCAGCAGCTTGGCAGGCGGGAGGGCCTTCAATGAGCAGTTCTTC. This encodes CASSLAGGRAFNEQFF.

CDR3: CAISVKQGAHEKLFF. For the CDR3, the DNA is TGTGCCATCAGTGTTAAACAGGGGGCTCATGAAAAACTGTTTTTT. The chain is built from TRBV10-3 and TRBJ1-4; TRBD1 aligns across 9 bases. The V gene's germline CDR1 is ENHRY and CDR2 SYGVKD. The CDR3 has 15 residues. V lost 4 bases and J lost 6; bases outside the gene matches: 6.